This T cell receptor (beta chain) was documented in a study of T cells in Graves' hyperthyroidism and ophthalmopathy (dated by TCRdb to the late 2010s). General notes on the study: Peripheral blood was collected at initial diagnosis, before any treatment. A discovery cohort of approximately 100 patients, approximately 45 with Graves' ophthalmopathy and 55 to 60 with stable Graves' hyperthyroidism, was used to find distinguishing TCR V-J signatures. The 100 discovery patients were divided at random into training and test sets in a 7:3 ratio. TCR Vbeta CDR3 sequencing of 120 to 150 peripheral blood samples (over 40 ophthalmopathy, roughly 72 hyperthyroidism and roughly 17 progressor patients) is reported in the paper. After blood sampling, hyperthyroidism patients were treated with methimazole at a starting dose of 30 mg daily, and ophthalmopathy patients were treated with high-dose intravenous methylprednisolone. In addition, the study compared T-cell repertoires in thyroid tissue and in blood from roughly six Graves' hyperthyroidism patients. An independent validation cohort of about 20 hyperthyroidism patients and about 15 patients who later progressed to ophthalmopathy tested prospective prediction of ophthalmopathy. Study-wide conclusions, independent of this receptor: Ophthalmopathy was separated from stable hyperthyroidism by a 13 V-J signature model, with approximately 86% sensitivity and just over 81% specificity obtained in cross-validation and 80%/75% obtained in testing. In validation, progression to ophthalmopathy was predicted by the model with nearly 71% sensitivity and 72.22% specificity, a median of around 5.9 months before onset. Most expanded thyroid clonotypes (frequency above 0.001) were also found in blood, which suggests that blood repertoires may mirror thyroid immune responses. Sample size was not statistically predetermined, and blinding of investigators to group allocation was not performed.

About this clonotype: Its antigen remains unidentified. No base quality information exists; no much larger clone differs at one position.

The TCR beta CDR3 regions were amplified from RNA transcripts. For the first round of RT-PCR on the TCR CDR3, the HTBI primer set was used together with the Qiagen OneStep RT-PCR kit. The libraries were constructed in a second round of multiplex PCR and then size-selected and purified. Libraries were sequenced paired-end with 100 bp reads on an Illumina HiSeq2000. Per the original workflow: SOAPnuke was used to process the raw data, with reads discarded if the reads contained adapters or uncalled bases, had a mean Phred below 15, or lacked an exact constant-primer or identifier match. COPE v1.2.5 was used to merge the high-quality paired reads, and each unique nucleotide sequence was defined as a clonotype. MiTCR v1.1 was used to align clonotypes to the IMGT TRBV, TRBD and TRBJ reference segments. Analysis was restricted to V-J combinations with a frequency above 0.0001, which covered 99.2% of repertoires. A TCS score was defined as the ratio between F50 (clonal expansion) and ExV (chaos), using BLOSUM62-based TCRdist between CDR3 peptides within each V-J. Welch's t-statistics and random forest reduced several hundred V-J features to roughly 13, which were used in a naive Bayes classifier (R e1071). The public reads were reprocessed in TCRdb via fastp at Q25 and MiXCR, keeping in-frame beta chains. Each CDR3 protein gets just one entry, which takes the most common genes and DNA from the rows behind it. TCRdb, not the authors, supplied the V and J calls. The table for this sample lists approximately 710,000 distinct CDR3 sequences; roughly 17% of them were counted only once. 15% to 19% of the sample goes to the ten largest clones.

Stable Graves' hyperthyroidism was defined as the absence of progression to ophthalmopathy over 18 months of follow-up. The hyperthyroidism patients were between 18 and 65 years old and newly diagnosed, with a disease duration of less than 2 months. Exclusion was applied to patients with uncontrolled infections, other autoimmune diseases, pregnancy or lactation. Clinical symptoms, serum thyroxine and TRAb, thyroid ultrasound, and orbital computed tomography formed the basis for the diagnoses. PBMCs were separated from roughly 10 ml of fresh peripheral blood using Ficoll-Paque density gradient centrifugation. Total RNA was extracted with Trizol reagent, and quality was checked on an Agilent 2100 Bioanalyzer. V drops 6 bases and J drops 4 bases, leaving 13 bases in between. The germline V gene encodes CDR1 MNHNS and CDR2 SASEGT. The CDR3 sequence holds 15 residues, the cysteine and phenylalanine included. Here the CDR3 DNA is all that survives: 45 bases in frame from base 1.

The chain employs TRBV6-1 and TRBJ1-6; a tentative D call is TRBD1 (6 bases match). Input material: blood. The clonotype originates from a man aged 50 to 59 with Graves' hyperthyroidism. The CDR3 loop reads CASRPRTDYNSPLHF. The base sequence is TGTGCCAGCAGACCCCGGACAGATTATAATTCACCCCTCCACTTT.